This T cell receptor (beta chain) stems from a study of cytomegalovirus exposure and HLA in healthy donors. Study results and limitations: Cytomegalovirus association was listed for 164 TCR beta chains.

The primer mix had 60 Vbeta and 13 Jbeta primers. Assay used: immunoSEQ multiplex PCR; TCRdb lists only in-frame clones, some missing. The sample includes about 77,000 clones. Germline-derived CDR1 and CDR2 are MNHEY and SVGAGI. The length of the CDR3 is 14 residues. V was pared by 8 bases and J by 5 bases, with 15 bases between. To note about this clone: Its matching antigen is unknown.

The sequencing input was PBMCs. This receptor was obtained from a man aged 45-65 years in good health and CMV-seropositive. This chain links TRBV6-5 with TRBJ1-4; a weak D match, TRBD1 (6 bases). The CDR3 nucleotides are TGTGCCAGCCGCCCGGGGGGCGCGAATGAAAAACTGTTTTTT. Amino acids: CASRPGGANEKLFF.